This is a list of T cell receptor beta chains from one sample in a study of blood T cell repertoires in COVID-19. The repertoire was sequenced with immunoSEQ multiplex PCR; TCRdb's copy has only in-frame clones and lacks some. The data show roughly 60,000 clones, with around 85% seen just once and approximately 1.2% held by the top ten. Input material: peripheral blood. The receptors shown here come from a man between 40 and 49 years old with acute or convalescent COVID-19. Each CDR3 is given with its conserved first and last residue. Each record gives: CDR3 protein, V gene.

CASSIAEQPQHF,TRBV19
CASSSESSYNEQFF,TRBV11-3
CASSPGTGSSYEQYF,TRBV5-6
CASYLRGSWGYGYTF,TRBV6-5
CASSLAPGKGSPLHF,TRBV11-2
CASTGGLAKYF,TRBV6-6
CASATGGIGANVLTF,TRBV4-1
CASSFSANGYTF,TRBV7-9
CASSQGGRTEAFF,TRBV6-5
CASSPDGAGLSELFF,TRBV5-1
CSVTSGGATDTQYF,TRBV29-1
CASSLLASGTQYF,TRBV5-4
CASRIRAGGGNTIYF,TRBV19
CASSQGSSSSGNTIYF,TRBV18
CAWSVWGRPEAFF,TRBV30
CATSDLSRNYGYTF,TRBV24-1
CASSPATGDNQPQHF,TRBV6-5
CASRDRTNSPLHF,TRBV6-5
CASSQNPGETQYF,TRBV3-1/TRBV3-2
CASSSGGGVSYEQYF,TRBV28
CSVDIAGGSVYYNEQFF,TRBV29-1
CACQFYYGYTF,TRBV30
CARGRLDNIGELFF,TRBV2
CASSVQGGYGYTF,TRBV9
CASSLGTGVYNEQFF,TRBV11-2
CASSAGQGAGGYTF,TRBV9
CASRGLGLRGEKLFF,TRBV19
CASSSSGANVLTF,TRBV19
CASSEGGVVGQTNTEAFF,TRBV25-1
CASSHPGTYYEQYF,TRBV4-1
CATSDSDSSYNEQFF,TRBV24-1
CASSSPQGRNTF,TRBV12-3/TRBV12-4
CASSLGGRPEQFF,TRBV7-3
CASSSWTETNYGYTF,TRBV2
CASSSDGQLFDEQFF,TRBV11-3
CASRTGGRDQPQHF,TRBV6-5
CASTSGGSGTTEAFF,TRBV5-4
CAWTQLRGYTF,TRBV30
CATSDTLGEDTDTQYF,TRBV24-1
CASSPSTVGEGQPQHF,TRBV18
CASSSRAGGTEKLFF,TRBV4-2